Listed below are T cell receptor beta chains from one sample, sequenced in a study of T cell clones after liver transplantation. TCRdb's table, derived via immunoSEQ multiplex PCR, lists solely in-frame clones and lacks some. The sample lists tens of thousands of clones; 71% were seen once. Material: CD4+ T cells from blood, obtained before liver transplant. These receptors were obtained from a human donor who received a liver transplant. Both conserved end residues are part of each CDR3. Fields, in order: D gene, clone size, J gene, V gene, CDR3 DNA, CDR3 protein. A D gene is named only where the DNA matches it firmly. Not all rows give a size; the values are once, few, many and, for expanded clones, a class.

.,.,TRBJ2-7,TRBV28,TGTGCCAGCAGTTTGGGCGGGACGGACTACGAGCAGTACTTC,CASSLGGTDYEQYF
TRBD2,.,TRBJ2-1,TRBV28,TGTGCCAGCACTAGCGGCCAGTACAATGAGCAGTTCTTC,CASTSGQYNEQFF
.,.,TRBJ1-6,TRBV5-6,TGTGCCAGCAGCTTGGGGGGGCCGTGGAGCTCCTATAATTCACCCCTCCACTTT,CASSLGGPWSSYNSPLHF
.,.,TRBJ2-7,TRBV2,TGTGCCAGCAGTGAAGCGGTTAGCTTCTACGAGCAGTACTTC,CASSEAVSFYEQYF
TRBD1,.,TRBJ1-1,TRBV5-6,TGTGCCAGCAGCTTCTTTAATGACAGGGCTACTGAAGCTTTCTTT,CASSFFNDRATEAFF
.,.,TRBJ1-5,TRBV30,TGTGCCTGGAGTGGAGACACCAACAATCAGCCCCAGCATTTT,CAWSGDTNNQPQHF
.,.,TRBJ2-4,TRBV7-2,TGTGCCAGCAGCGCGTCAAAAAACATTCAGTACTTC,CASSASKNIQYF
.,.,TRBJ2-1,TRBV5-6,TGTGCCAGCAGCCGTGGAGAGGGCGAGCAGTTCTTC,CASSRGEGEQFF
TRBD1,.,TRBJ2-6,TRBV19,TGTGCCACCGCCCTCACCGGGACAGGGGTTTTGTCTGGGGCCAACGTCCTGACTTTC,CATALTGTGVLSGANVLTF
TRBD1,.,TRBJ2-1,TRBV4-1,TGCGCCAGCAGCCCCGGCGAGGCGACAGGGCGGAATGAGCAGTTCTTC,CASSPGEATGRNEQFF
TRBD1,few,TRBJ1-1,TRBV30,TGTGCCTGGAGCCGCGACAGGGATTACACTGAAGCTTTCTTT,CAWSRDRDYTEAFF
.,.,TRBJ2-7,TRBV7-2,TGTGCCAGCAGCCCAATCTCCGGGACTGGCGGATCCTACGAGCAGTACTTC,CASSPISGTGGSYEQYF
.,.,TRBJ1-1,TRBV19,TGTGCCAGTAGTCAGGGGCCGGGTAACACTGAAGCTTTCTTT,CASSQGPGNTEAFF
TRBD1,.,TRBJ1-2,TRBV2,TGTGCCAGCAGTAGACAGGGGAGGTATGGCTACACCTTC,CASSRQGRYGYTF
TRBD2,.,TRBJ2-1,TRBV9,TGTGCCAGCAGCGCCCGGGCTAGCGGGGGGGTAGACAATGAGCAGTTCTTC,CASSARASGGVDNEQFF
TRBD1,.,TRBJ1-2,TRBV5-4,TGTGCCAGCAGCCTAGACAGGGATCGAAATGGCTACACCTTC,CASSLDRDRNGYTF
.,.,TRBJ1-2,TRBV6-5,TGTGCCAGCAGTTACGCAGGGGTTTATGGCTACACCTTC,CASSYAGVYGYTF
TRBD1,.,TRBJ2-3,TRBV30,TGTGCCTGGAGTGCCGGGACAGGAGACACAGATACGCAGTATTTT,CAWSAGTGDTDTQYF
.,.,TRBJ1-5,TRBV2,TGTGCCAGCAGGGGAACGGGAGGGGTGAGCAATCAGCCCCAGCATTTT,CASRGTGGVSNQPQHF
.,.,TRBJ2-5,TRBV6-4,TGTGCCAGCAGCCCGGGACATCGGGCCGGGACCCAGTACTTC,CASSPGHRAGTQYF
.,few,TRBJ2-2,TRBV9,TGTGCCAGCACTTGGACTGACACGAGCGGGGAGCTGTTTTTT,CASTWTDTSGELFF
.,many,TRBJ1-6,TRBV6-5,TGTGCCAGCACTCCCAAGTACCAGGGTGGGTCACCCCTCCACTTT,CASTPKYQGGSPLHF